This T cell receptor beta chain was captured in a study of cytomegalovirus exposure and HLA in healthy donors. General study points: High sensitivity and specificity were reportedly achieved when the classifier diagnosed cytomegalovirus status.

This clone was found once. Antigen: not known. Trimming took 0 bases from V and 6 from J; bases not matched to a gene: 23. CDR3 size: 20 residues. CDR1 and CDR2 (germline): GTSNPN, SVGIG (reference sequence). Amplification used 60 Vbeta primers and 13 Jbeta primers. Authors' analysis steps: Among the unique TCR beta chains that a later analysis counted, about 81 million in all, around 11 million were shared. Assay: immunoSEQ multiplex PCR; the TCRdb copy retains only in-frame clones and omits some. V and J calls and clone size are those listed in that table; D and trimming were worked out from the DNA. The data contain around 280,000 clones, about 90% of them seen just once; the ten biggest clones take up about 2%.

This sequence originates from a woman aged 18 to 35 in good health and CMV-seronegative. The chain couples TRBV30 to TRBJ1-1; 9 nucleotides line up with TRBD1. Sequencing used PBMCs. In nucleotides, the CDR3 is TGTGCCTGGAGTGTACGATTCCGGGACAGGGTTAAATCGCGGGCCCCTGAAGCTTTCTTT. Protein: CAWSVRFRDRVKSRAPEAFF. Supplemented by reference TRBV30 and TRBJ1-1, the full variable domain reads SQTIHQWPATLVQPVGSPLSLECTVEGTSNPNLYWYRQAAGRGLQLLFYSVGIGQISSEVPQNLSASRPQDRQFILSSKKLLLSDSGFYLCAWSVRFRDRVKSRAPEAFFGQGTRLTVV.